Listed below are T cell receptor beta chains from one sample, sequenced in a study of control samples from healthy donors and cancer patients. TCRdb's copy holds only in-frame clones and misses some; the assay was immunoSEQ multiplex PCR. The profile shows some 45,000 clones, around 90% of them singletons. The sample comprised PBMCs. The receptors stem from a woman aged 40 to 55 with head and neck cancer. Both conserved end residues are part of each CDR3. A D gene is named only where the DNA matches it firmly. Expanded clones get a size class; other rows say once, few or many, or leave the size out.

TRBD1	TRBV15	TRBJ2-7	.	TGTGCCACCAGCAGATCAGGGGGCCCCTACGAGCAGTACTTC	CATSRSGGPYEQYF
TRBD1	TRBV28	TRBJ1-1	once	TGTGCCAGCAGTTTGTTCTACAGGGGGGTGGCTTTCTTT	CASSLFYRGVAFF
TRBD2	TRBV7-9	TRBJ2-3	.	TGTGCCAGCAGCTCAGCGGGGGCGACTAGCACAGATACGCAGTATTTT	CASSSAGATSTDTQYF
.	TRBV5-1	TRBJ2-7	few	TGCGCCAGCAGCGTTGGGGTTGGGGGCTACGAGCAGTACTTC	CASSVGVGGYEQYF
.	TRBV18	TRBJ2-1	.	TGTGCCAGCTCACGTGGAGGACCCTACAATGAGCAGTTCTTC	CASSRGGPYNEQFF
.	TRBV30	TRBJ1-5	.	TGTGCCTGGAGGGGGGGTGTCAATCAGCCCCAGCATTTT	CAWRGGVNQPQHF
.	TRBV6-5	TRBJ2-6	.	TGTGCCAGCAGCGCAGTCTCTGGGGCCAACGTCCTGACTTTC	CASSAVSGANVLTF
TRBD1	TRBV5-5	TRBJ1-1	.	TGTGCCAGCAGCGGTGGACAGGTGAACACTGAAGCTTTCTTT	CASSGGQVNTEAFF
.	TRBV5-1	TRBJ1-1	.	TGCGCCAGCAGCTTAAAATTCATGGGAAGGAAAGTGAACACTGAAGCTTTCTTT	CASSLKFMGRKVNTEAFF
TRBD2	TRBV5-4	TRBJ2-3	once	TGTGCCAGCTGGGTGGGAGCGGGAGACAATACAGATACGCAGTATTTT	CASWVGAGDNTDTQYF
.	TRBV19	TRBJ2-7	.	TGTGCCAGTAGTTTCTCCGGGACGAACCTCTTCTACGAGCAGTACTTC	CASSFSGTNLFYEQYF
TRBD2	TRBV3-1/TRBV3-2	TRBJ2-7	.	TGTGCCAGCAGTCGTGTCATAAGAACTAGCGGGAGCCACGAGCAGTACTTC	CASSRVIRTSGSHEQYF
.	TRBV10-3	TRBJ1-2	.	TGTGCCATCAGTGAGGTCCCGTCGATCTATGGCTACACCTTC	CAISEVPSIYGYTF
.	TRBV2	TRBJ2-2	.	TGTGCCAGCATTGTCGATCCGGCGACCGGGGAGCTGTTTTTT	CASIVDPATGELFF
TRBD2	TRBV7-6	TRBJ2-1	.	TGTGCCAGCAGCTTTCGAGCGGGAGGGCATAGTGAGCAGTTCTTC	CASSFRAGGHSEQFF
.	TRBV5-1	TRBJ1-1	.	TGCGCCAGCAGCTTGGTGCGGGAGACCACTGAAGCTTTCTTT	CASSLVRETTEAFF
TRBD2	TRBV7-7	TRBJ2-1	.	TGTGCCAGCAGCTTAGCGGGGGTAGCGGGGTTAAATGAGCAGTTCTTC	CASSLAGVAGLNEQFF